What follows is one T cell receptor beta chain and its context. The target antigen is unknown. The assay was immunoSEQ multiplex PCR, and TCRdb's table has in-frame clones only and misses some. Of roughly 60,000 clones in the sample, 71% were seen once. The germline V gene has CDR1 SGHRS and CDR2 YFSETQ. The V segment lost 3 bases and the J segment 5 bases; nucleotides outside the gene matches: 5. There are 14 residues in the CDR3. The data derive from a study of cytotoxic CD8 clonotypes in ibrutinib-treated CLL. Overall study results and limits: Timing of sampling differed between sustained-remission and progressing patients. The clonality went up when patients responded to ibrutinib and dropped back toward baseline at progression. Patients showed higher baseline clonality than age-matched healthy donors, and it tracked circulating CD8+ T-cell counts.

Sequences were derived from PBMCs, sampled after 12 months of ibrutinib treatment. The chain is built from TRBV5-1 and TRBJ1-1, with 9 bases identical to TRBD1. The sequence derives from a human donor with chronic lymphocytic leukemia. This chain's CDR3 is CASSSDRGQTEAFF. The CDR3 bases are TGCGCCAGCAGCTCGGACAGGGGACAGACTGAAGCTTTCTTT.